Listed below are T cell receptor beta chains from one sample, sequenced in a study of blood T cell repertoires in COVID-19. Clones were read by immunoSEQ multiplex PCR, and TCRdb kept only the in-frame ones, dropping some. The table lists about 170,000 clones, around 83% of them singletons. The sample taken for sequencing was PBMCs or T cells enriched from blood (not recorded which). Receptors were obtained from a woman aged 45-65 years in a cohort exposed to, infected with or recovered from COVID-19 (not recorded which). The CDR3 runs from the conserved cysteine through the conserved F or W. A D gene is named only where the DNA matches it firmly.

CASSQDRVRPDTQYF	TGCGCCAGCAGCCAAGACAGGGTTCGGCCAGATACGCAGTATTTT	15	NA	TRBV4-3	TRBJ2-3
CASSPSGGQETQYF	TGTGCCAGCAGTCCCTCGGGGGGGCAAGAGACCCAGTACTTC	14	TRBD2	TRBV28	TRBJ2-5
CASSVSPGQGMAGELFF	TGTGCCAGCAGCGTGAGTCCGGGACAGGGCATGGCCGGGGAGCTGTTTTTT	17	TRBD1	TRBV9	TRBJ2-2
CASSLYPPGQGLTGELFF	TGTGCCAGCAGTCTATACCCTCCCGGACAGGGACTCACCGGGGAGCTGTTTTTT	18	TRBD1	TRBV27	TRBJ2-2
CASSLTRDSPLHF	TGTGCCAGCAGTTTGACACGCGATTCACCCCTCCACTTT	13	NA	TRBV28	TRBJ1-6
CASSRGGENTEAFF	TGTGCCAGCTCCCGGGGTGGGGAGAACACTGAAGCTTTCTTT	14	NA	TRBV18	TRBJ1-1
CASSPGGQGVNTGELFF	TGTGCCAGCAGCCCGGGGGGACAGGGAGTGAACACCGGGGAGCTGTTTTTT	17	TRBD1	TRBV11-2	TRBJ2-2
CASSLAGTLQETQYF	TGTGCCAGCAGCTTAGCCGGGACACTCCAAGAGACCCAGTACTTC	15	NA	TRBV7-2	TRBJ2-5
CSVGLGDEQYF	TGCAGCGTTGGGTTAGGGGACGAGCAGTACTTC	11	NA	TRBV29-1	TRBJ2-7
CASSISSGTDTQYF	TGTGCCAGTAGTATTTCTAGCGGCACAGATACGCAGTATTTT	14	NA	TRBV19	TRBJ2-3
CSCDREPQETQYF	TGCAGCTGTGACAGGGAGCCCCAAGAGACCCAGTACTTC	13	TRBD1	TRBV29-1	TRBJ2-5
CASSQERTSGSYNEQFF	TGTGCCAGCAGCCAAGAACGGACTAGCGGGTCCTACAATGAGCAGTTCTTC	17	TRBD2	TRBV3-1/TRBV3-2	TRBJ2-1
CASSQAGVHQPQHF	TGCGCCAGCAGCCAAGCAGGGGTTCATCAGCCCCAGCATTTT	14	NA	TRBV4-1	TRBJ1-5
CASSTTGTGNTIYF	TGTGCCAGCAGCACGACAGGGACTGGAAACACCATATATTTT	14	TRBD1	TRBV7-8	TRBJ1-3